Listed below are T cell receptor beta chains from one sample, sequenced in a study of T cells in Graves' hyperthyroidism and ophthalmopathy. TCRdb analysed the multiplex PCR reads with MiXCR anew, one entry per CDR3 protein. The sample records approximately 530,000 distinct CDR3 sequences, roughly a sixth being singletons. Sequencing was performed on blood. These TCRs come from a woman aged 18-29 years with Graves' hyperthyroidism. CDR3s include the opening cysteine and the closing phenylalanine or tryptophan. D genes are given only for firm matches. Where a row states a size, it is once, few, many or the class of an expanded clone; other rows omit it.

j_call: TRBJ2-5; v_call: TRBV6-1; clone_size: .; d_call: TRBD2; cdr3_aa: CASTKGLAGQETQYF; cdr3_nt: TGTGCCAGCACCAAGGGACTAGCGGGCCAAGAGACCCAGTACTTC
j_call: TRBJ2-6; v_call: TRBV20-1; clone_size: .; d_call: .; cdr3_aa: CSARPQNSGANVLTF; cdr3_nt: TGCAGTGCTAGACCGCAGAACTCTGGGGCCAACGTCCTGACTTTC
j_call: TRBJ2-3; v_call: TRBV7-9; clone_size: .; d_call: .; cdr3_aa: CASSLGRQDPDTQYF; cdr3_nt: TGTGCCAGCAGCTTAGGGCGGCAGGACCCAGATACGCAGTATTTT
j_call: TRBJ1-2; v_call: TRBV7-6; clone_size: .; d_call: TRBD1; cdr3_aa: CASSERTGVDGYTF; cdr3_nt: TGTGCCAGCAGCGAACGGACAGGGGTGGATGGCTACACCTTC
j_call: TRBJ1-1; v_call: TRBV6-5; clone_size: .; d_call: .; cdr3_aa: CASSYPRGMGNTEAFF; cdr3_nt: TGTGCCAGCAGTTACCCGAGGGGAATGGGAAACACTGAAGCTTTCTTT
j_call: TRBJ1-1; v_call: TRBV28; clone_size: many; d_call: .; cdr3_aa: CASSFGQGSNTEAFF; cdr3_nt: TGTGCCAGCAGTTTCGGCCAGGGGTCGAACACTGAAGCTTTCTTT
j_call: TRBJ2-5; v_call: TRBV7-2; clone_size: many; d_call: TRBD2; cdr3_aa: CASSLGRGGGRETQYF; cdr3_nt: TGTGCCAGCAGTTTGGGGCGCGGGGGTGGTAGAGAGACCCAGTACTTC
j_call: TRBJ1-1; v_call: TRBV7-9; clone_size: many; d_call: .; cdr3_aa: CASSLYSPKNTEAFF; cdr3_nt: TGTGCCAGCAGCTTATACTCCCCGAAGAACACTGAAGCTTTCTTT
j_call: TRBJ2-2; v_call: TRBV20-1; clone_size: few; d_call: TRBD2; cdr3_aa: CSARPTTGLAGTGELFF; cdr3_nt: TGCAGTGCTAGACCTACAACGGGACTAGCTGGGACCGGGGAGCTGTTTTTT
j_call: TRBJ1-5; v_call: TRBV27; clone_size: few; d_call: .; cdr3_aa: CASRELGRGNQPQHF; cdr3_nt: TGTGCCAGCAGAGAGTTAGGCAGGGGTAATCAGCCCCAGCATTTT
j_call: TRBJ2-7; v_call: TRBV4-1; clone_size: .; d_call: .; cdr3_aa: CASSQDLTTHEQYF; cdr3_nt: TGCGCCAGCAGCCAAGATCTGACTACCCACGAGCAGTACTTC
j_call: TRBJ2-5; v_call: TRBV10-3; clone_size: few; d_call: .; cdr3_aa: CAISESISRQETQYF; cdr3_nt: TGTGCCATCAGTGAGTCGATTAGCAGACAAGAGACCCAGTACTTC
j_call: TRBJ1-6; v_call: TRBV7-2; clone_size: .; d_call: .; cdr3_aa: CASSLQLTYNSPLHF; cdr3_nt: TGTGCCAGCAGCTTACAGCTTACCTATAATTCACCCCTCCACTTT
j_call: TRBJ1-2; v_call: TRBV6-1; clone_size: many; d_call: .; cdr3_aa: CASSEPLRTVLSYGYTF; cdr3_nt: TGTGCCAGCAGTGAACCGTTACGGACAGTTTTAAGTTATGGCTACACCTTC
j_call: TRBJ2-1; v_call: TRBV20-1; clone_size: many; d_call: TRBD2; cdr3_aa: CSAKTSGRVNEQFF; cdr3_nt: TGCAGTGCAAAAACTAGCGGGAGGGTCAATGAGCAGTTCTTC
j_call: TRBJ2-3; v_call: TRBV20-1; clone_size: many; d_call: TRBD2; cdr3_aa: CSASRAGGVATQYF; cdr3_nt: TGCAGTGCTAGCAGAGCGGGAGGCGTCGCTACGCAGTATTTT
j_call: TRBJ1-2; v_call: TRBV12-3/TRBV12-4; clone_size: many; d_call: TRBD1; cdr3_aa: CASSRQGEYGYTF; cdr3_nt: TGTGCCAGCAGTCGACAGGGAGAGTATGGCTACACCTTC
j_call: TRBJ1-4; v_call: TRBV18; clone_size: .; d_call: .; cdr3_aa: CASSPELPGGREKLFF; cdr3_nt: TGTGCCAGCTCACCAGAATTACCGGGAGGCCGGGAAAAACTGTTTTTT
j_call: TRBJ2-1; v_call: TRBV20-1; clone_size: few; d_call: TRBD2; cdr3_aa: CSAAPWEGYNEQFF; cdr3_nt: TGCAGTGCTGCCCCGTGGGAGGGATACAATGAGCAGTTCTTC
j_call: TRBJ2-7; v_call: TRBV28; clone_size: many; d_call: .; cdr3_aa: CASSFAGTYEQYF; cdr3_nt: TGTGCCAGCAGTTTTGCGGGAACCTACGAGCAGTACTTC
j_call: TRBJ2-5; v_call: TRBV5-6; clone_size: many; d_call: .; cdr3_aa: CASSLAGTGQETQYF; cdr3_nt: TGTGCCAGCAGCTTGGCCGGTACAGGACAAGAGACCCAGTACTTC
j_call: TRBJ2-1; v_call: TRBV20-1; clone_size: many; d_call: TRBD2; cdr3_aa: CSVTGGRGEQFF; cdr3_nt: TGCAGTGTTACGGGCGGGAGGGGTGAGCAGTTCTTC
j_call: TRBJ2-3; v_call: TRBV7-8; clone_size: .; d_call: .; cdr3_aa: CASTIPTGAAGADTQYF; cdr3_nt: TGTGCCAGCACCATACCAACCGGGGCAGCGGGCGCAGATACGCAGTATTTT
j_call: TRBJ2-7; v_call: TRBV5-1; clone_size: few; d_call: TRBD1; cdr3_aa: CASSWDRVTYEQYF; cdr3_nt: TGCGCCAGCAGCTGGGACAGGGTGACTTACGAGCAGTACTTC
j_call: TRBJ1-5; v_call: TRBV10-2; clone_size: few; d_call: TRBD1; cdr3_aa: CASSPRTGVKYSNQPQHF; cdr3_nt: TGCGCCAGCAGTCCAAGGACAGGGGTCAAATATAGCAATCAGCCCCAGCATTTT
j_call: TRBJ2-7; v_call: TRBV7-8; clone_size: many; d_call: TRBD2; cdr3_aa: CASSFAGTSRIHEQYF; cdr3_nt: TGTGCCAGCAGCTTCGCCGGGACTAGTAGGATCCACGAGCAGTACTTC
j_call: TRBJ2-7; v_call: TRBV15; clone_size: many; d_call: .; cdr3_aa: CATSRDSGRSYEQYF; cdr3_nt: TGTGCCACCAGCAGAGATTCGGGCAGGTCTTACGAGCAGTACTTC
j_call: TRBJ1-2; v_call: TRBV10-3; clone_size: few; d_call: TRBD1; cdr3_aa: CAISEVQGHYGYTF; cdr3_nt: TGTGCCATCAGTGAGGTACAGGGGCACTATGGCTACACCTTC